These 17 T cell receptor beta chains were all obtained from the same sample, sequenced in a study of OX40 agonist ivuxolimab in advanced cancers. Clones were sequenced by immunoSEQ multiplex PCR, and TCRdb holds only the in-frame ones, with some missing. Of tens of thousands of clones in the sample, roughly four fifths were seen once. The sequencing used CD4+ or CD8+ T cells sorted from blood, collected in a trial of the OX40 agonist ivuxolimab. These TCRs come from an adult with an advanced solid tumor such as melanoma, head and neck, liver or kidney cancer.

The DNA of the CDR3 is TGTGCCACCAGCTTGTTGGGACAGGGAGGTTCACCCCTCCACTTT. This encodes CATSLLGQGGSPLHF. This sequence joins TRBV15 and TRBJ1-6, with TRBD1 matching 9 bases. V lost 5 bases, J lost 9 bases, and 8 bases stayed unmatched. CDR3 length: 15 amino acids. Per the germline V gene, CDR1 is LNHNV and CDR2 is YYDKDF (reference sequence). The variable domain in full, with the rest retrieved from reference TRBV15 and TRBJ1-6, is DAMVIQNPRYQVTQFGKPVTLSCSQTLNHNVMYWYQQKSSQAPKLLFHYYDKDFNNEADTPDNFQSRRPNTSFCFLDIRSPGLGDTAMYLCATSLLGQGGSPLHFGNGTRLTVT.

CDR3 loop: CATSERGGASDTQYF. For the CDR3, the DNA is TGTGCCACCAGCGAAAGGGGGGGGGCCTCAGATACGCAGTATTTT. V and J are TRBV15 and TRBJ2-3; possibly TRBD2 for D (7 bases). Trimming left V 5 bases short and J 4 bases short, with 16 bases between. Germline V gene sequence: CDR1 LNHNV, CDR2 YYDKDF (reference sequence). CDR3 size: 15 residues.

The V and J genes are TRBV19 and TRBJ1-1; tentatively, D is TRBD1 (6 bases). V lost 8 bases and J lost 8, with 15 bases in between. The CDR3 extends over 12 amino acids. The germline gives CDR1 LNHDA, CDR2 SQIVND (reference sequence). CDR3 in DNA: TGTGCCAGTCTCCGGCCGGGACAAGAAGCTTTCTTT. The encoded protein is CASLRPGQEAFF.

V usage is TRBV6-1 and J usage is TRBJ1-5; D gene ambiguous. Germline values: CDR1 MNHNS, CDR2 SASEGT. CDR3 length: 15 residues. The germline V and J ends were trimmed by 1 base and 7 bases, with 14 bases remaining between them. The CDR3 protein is CASSEVWQAFQPQHF. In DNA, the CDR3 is TGTGCCAGCAGTGAAGTGTGGCAGGCGTTCCAGCCCCAGCATTTT.

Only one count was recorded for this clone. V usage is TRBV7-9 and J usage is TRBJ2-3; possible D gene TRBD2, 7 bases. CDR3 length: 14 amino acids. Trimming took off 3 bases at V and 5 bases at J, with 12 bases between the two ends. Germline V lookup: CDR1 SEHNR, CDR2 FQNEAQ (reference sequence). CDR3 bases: TGTGCCAGCAGCTTCCGGGGGGCGTTAGATACGCAGTATTTT. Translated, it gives CASSFRGALDTQYF. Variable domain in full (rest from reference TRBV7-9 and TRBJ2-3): DTGVSQNPRHKITKRGQNVTFRCDPISEHNRLYWYRQTLGQGPEFLTYFQNEAQLEKSRLLSDRFSAERPKGSFSTLEIQRTEQGDSAMYLCASSFRGALDTQYFGPGTRLTVL.

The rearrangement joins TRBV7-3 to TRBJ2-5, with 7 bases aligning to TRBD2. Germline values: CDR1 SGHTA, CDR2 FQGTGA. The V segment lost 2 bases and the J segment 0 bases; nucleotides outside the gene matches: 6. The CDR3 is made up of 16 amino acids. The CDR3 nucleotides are TGTGCCAGCAGCTTATATGGGGGGGACTACCAAGAGACCCAGTACTTC. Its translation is CASSLYGGDYQETQYF.

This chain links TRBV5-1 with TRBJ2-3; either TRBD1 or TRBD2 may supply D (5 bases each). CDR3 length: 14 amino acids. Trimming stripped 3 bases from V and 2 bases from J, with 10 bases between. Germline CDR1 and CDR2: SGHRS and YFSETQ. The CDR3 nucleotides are TGCGCCAGCAGCTGGGACGGGGACACAGATACGCAGTATTTT. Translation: CASSWDGDTDTQYF. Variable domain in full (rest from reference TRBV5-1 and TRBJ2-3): KAGVTQTPRYLIKTRGQQVTLSCSPISGHRSVSWYQQTPGQGLQFLFEYFSETQRNKGNFPGRFSGRQFSNSRSEMNVSTLELGDSALYLCASSWDGDTDTQYFGPGTRLTVL.

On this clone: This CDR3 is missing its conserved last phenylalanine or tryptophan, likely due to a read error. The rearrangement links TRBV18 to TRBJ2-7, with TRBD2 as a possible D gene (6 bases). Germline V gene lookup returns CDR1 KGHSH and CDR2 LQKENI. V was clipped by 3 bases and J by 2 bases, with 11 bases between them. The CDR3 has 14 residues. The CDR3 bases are TGTGCCAGCTCACCCAGGCCGGGGGCCTACGAGCAGTACCTC. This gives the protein CASSPRPGAYEQYL.

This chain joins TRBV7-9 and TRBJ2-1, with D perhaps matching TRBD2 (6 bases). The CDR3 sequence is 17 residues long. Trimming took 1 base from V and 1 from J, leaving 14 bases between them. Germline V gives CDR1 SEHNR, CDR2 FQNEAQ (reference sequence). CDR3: CASSLVSGLGSYNEQFF. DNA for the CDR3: TGTGCCAGCAGCTTAGTATCGGGACTTGGGTCCTACAATGAGCAGTTCTTC. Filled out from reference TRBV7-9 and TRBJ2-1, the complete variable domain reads DTGVSQNPRHKITKRGQNVTFRCDPISEHNRLYWYRQTLGQGPEFLTYFQNEAQLEKSRLLSDRFSAERPKGSFSTLEIQRTEQGDSAMYLCASSLVSGLGSYNEQFFGPGTRLTVL.

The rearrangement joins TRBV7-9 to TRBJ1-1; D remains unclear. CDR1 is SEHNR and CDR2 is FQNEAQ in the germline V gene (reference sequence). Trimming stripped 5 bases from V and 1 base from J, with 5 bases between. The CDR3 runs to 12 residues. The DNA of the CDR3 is TGTGCCAGCAGCAGACGGAACACTGAAGCTTTCTTT. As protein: CASSRRNTEAFF.

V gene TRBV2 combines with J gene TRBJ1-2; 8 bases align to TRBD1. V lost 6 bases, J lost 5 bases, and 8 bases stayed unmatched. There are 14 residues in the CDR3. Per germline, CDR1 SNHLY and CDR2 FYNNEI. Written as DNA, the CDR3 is TGTGCCAGCAGAAACGCAGGGGGCGCGTATGGCTACACCTTC. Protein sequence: CASRNAGGAYGYTF.

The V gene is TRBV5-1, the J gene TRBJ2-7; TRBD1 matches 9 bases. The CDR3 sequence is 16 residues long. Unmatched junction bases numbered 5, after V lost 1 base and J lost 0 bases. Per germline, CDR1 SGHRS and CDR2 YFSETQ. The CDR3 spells CASSLSGDRASYEQYF. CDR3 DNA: TGCGCCAGCAGCTTGAGTGGGGACAGGGCCTCCTACGAGCAGTACTTC.

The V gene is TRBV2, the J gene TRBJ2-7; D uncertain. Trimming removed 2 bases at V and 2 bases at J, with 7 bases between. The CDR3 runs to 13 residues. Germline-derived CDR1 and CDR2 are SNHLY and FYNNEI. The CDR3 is CASSETGTYEQYF. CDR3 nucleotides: TGTGCCAGCAGTGAAACCGGCACCTACGAGCAGTACTTC.

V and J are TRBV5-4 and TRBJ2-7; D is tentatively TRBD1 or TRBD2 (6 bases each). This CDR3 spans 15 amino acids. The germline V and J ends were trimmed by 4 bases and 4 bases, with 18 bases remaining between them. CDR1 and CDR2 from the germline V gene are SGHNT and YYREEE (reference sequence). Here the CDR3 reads CASSGGTSTRYEQYF. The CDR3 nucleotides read TGTGCCAGCAGCGGAGGGACATCAACAAGGTACGAGCAGTACTTC.

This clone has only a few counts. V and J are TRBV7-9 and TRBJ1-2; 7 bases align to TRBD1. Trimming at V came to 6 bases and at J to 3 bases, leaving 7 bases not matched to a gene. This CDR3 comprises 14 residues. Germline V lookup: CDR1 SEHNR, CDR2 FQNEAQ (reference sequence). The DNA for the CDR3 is TGTGCCAGCAGAGGGGAACAGGGGCACTATGGCTACACCTTC. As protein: CASRGEQGHYGYTF.

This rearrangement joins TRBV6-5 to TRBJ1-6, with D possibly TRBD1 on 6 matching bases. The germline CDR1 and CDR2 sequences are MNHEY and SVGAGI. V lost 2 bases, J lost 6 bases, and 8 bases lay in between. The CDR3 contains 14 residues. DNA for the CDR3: TGTGCCAGCAGTTACGGGGGGCGTAATTCACCCCTCCACTTT. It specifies CASSYGGRNSPLHF.

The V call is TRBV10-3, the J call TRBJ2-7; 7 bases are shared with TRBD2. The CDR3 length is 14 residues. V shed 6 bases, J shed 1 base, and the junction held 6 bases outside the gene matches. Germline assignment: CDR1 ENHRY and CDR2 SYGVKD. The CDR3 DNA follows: TGTGCCATCAGCGGCGGGCGGGGGTCCTACGAGCAGTACTTC. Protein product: CAISGGRGSYEQYF.